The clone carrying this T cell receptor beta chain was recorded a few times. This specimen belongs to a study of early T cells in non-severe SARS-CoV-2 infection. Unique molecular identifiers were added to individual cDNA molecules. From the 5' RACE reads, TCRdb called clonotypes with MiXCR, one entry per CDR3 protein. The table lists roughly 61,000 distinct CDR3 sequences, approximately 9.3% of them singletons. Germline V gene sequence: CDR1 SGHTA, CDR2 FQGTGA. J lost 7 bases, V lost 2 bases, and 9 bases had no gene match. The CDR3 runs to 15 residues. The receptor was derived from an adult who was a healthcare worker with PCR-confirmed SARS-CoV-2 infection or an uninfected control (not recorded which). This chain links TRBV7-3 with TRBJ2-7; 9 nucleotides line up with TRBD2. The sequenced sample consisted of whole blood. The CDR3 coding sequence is TGTGCCAGCAGCTTACTAGCGGGAAGGGCAGAAGAGCAGTACTTC. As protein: CASSLLAGRAEEQYF.